The present T cell receptor beta chain was sequenced within a study of blood T cell repertoires in COVID-19. Sequencing used immunoSEQ multiplex PCR; TCRdb keeps in-frame clones, though not all of them. The data show around 9,700 clones, with over 80% seen just once and about 7.8% held by the top ten. The sequencing input was peripheral blood. The source is a man between 70 and 80 years old with active COVID-19.

CDR3 nucleotide sequence: TGTGCCAGCAGGGACAACAGGGCGAACCCGGCCCGTGGCACTGAAGCTTTCTTT. It translates to CASRDNRANPARGTEAFF. This chain connects TRBV2 to TRBJ1-1, with D perhaps TRBD1 (6 bases). Germline V gives CDR1 SNHLY, CDR2 FYNNEI. V gave up 6 bases and J gave up 4 bases, with 27 bases separating them. The CDR3 length is 18 residues.